Presented here are 6 T cell receptor beta chains from one specimen sequenced in a study of T cell changes during pregnancy in multiple sclerosis. Profiled with immunoSEQ multiplex PCR; TCRdb holds only in-frame clones, not every one. This table has around 72,000 clones, under 95% appearing once. Here the sequenced sample was CD4+ T cells from peripheral blood mononuclear cells, taken before pregnancy. The receptors derive from a female donor with multiple sclerosis, enrolled in a pregnancy study.

The CDR3 loop is CASSRRAGESTDTQYF. DNA for the CDR3: TGTGCCAGCAGCCGACGAGCCGGGGAGAGCACAGATACGCAGTATTTT. The gene calls are TRBV6-6 and TRBJ2-3; weak D call: TRBD2 (5 bases). Germline-derived CDR1 and CDR2 are MNHNY and SVGAGI (reference sequence). V lost 6 bases and J 0 bases, leaving 16 bases between the germline ends. This CDR3 contains 16 residues.

The V call is TRBV14, the J call TRBJ1-1; D is unclear. This CDR3 comprises 13 residues. Deletions cut 1 base from V and 4 bases from J, with 7 bases between. CDR1 is SGHDN and CDR2 is FVKESK in the germline V gene. Here the CDR3 DNA reads TGTGCCAGCAGCCAAGGGCAACGCACTGAAGCTTTCTTT. It yields the protein CASSQGQRTEAFF.

The J gene is TRBJ2-2, the V gene TRBV6-5; D unclear. Trimming shortened V by 6 bases and J by 0 bases, and 8 bases separated the two germline ends. In germline, CDR1 is MNHEY, CDR2 SVGAGI. The CDR3 extends over 14 amino acids. This CDR3 reads CASRNSANTGELFF. For the CDR3, the DNA is TGTGCCAGCAGGAACAGTGCGAACACCGGGGAGCTGTTTTTT.

The V call is TRBV5-1, the J call TRBJ2-7; 7 nucleotides agree with TRBD1. The junction had 4 bases not matched to a gene; V was cut back by 2 bases and J by 5 bases. Germline-derived CDR1 and CDR2 are SGHRS and YFSETQ. The CDR3 spans 13 residues. CDR3 coding DNA: TGCGCCAGCAGCTTAGGGGGCTGGGACGAGCAGTACTTC. This codes for CASSLGGWDEQYF.

V gene TRBV19 combines with J gene TRBJ2-7, with D perhaps TRBD2 (6 bases). Per germline, CDR1 LNHDA and CDR2 SQIVND (reference sequence). Trimming took 4 bases from V and 0 from J, leaving 16 bases between them. The CDR3 is 16 amino acids. CDR3: CASSRGSAGYSYEQYF. The CDR3 DNA sequence: TGTGCCAGTAGTAGGGGATCAGCGGGCTACTCCTACGAGCAGTACTTC.

About this clone itself: At one end, the junction sequence differs from germline, possibly due to a read error. The chain couples TRBV5-4 to TRBJ2-7, with unresolved D. The CDR3 has 13 residues. CDR1 is SGHNT, CDR2 YYREEE, per germline (reference sequence). DNA of the CDR3: TGTGCCAGCAGATTGGACGTTAGCTACGAGCAGTACTTC. Translated: CASRLDVSYEQYF.